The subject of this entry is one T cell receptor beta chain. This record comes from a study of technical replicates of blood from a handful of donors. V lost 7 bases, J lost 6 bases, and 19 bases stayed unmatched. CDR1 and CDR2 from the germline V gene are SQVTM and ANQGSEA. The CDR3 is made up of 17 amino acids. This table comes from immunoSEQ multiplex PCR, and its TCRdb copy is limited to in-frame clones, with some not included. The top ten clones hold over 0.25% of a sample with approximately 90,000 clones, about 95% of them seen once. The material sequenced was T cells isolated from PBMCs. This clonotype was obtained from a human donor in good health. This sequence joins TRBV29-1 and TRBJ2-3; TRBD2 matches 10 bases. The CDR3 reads CSAVLAGVGGGRDTQYF. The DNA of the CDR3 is TGCAGCGCCGTGCTAGCGGGAGTAGGGGGGGGTCGTGATACGCAGTATTTT.